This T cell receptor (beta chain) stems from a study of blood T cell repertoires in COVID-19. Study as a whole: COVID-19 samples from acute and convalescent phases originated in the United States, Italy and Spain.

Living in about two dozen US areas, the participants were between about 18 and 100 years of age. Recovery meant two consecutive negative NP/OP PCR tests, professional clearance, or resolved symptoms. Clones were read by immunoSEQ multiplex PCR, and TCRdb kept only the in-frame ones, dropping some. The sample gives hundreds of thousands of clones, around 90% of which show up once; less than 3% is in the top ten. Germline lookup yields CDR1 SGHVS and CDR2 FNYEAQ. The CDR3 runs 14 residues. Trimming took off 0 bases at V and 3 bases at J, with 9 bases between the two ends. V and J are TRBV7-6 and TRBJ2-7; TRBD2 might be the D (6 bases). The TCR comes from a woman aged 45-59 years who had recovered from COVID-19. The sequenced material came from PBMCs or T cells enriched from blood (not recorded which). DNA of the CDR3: TGTGCCAGCAGCTTAGCTAGCGGATACTACGAGCAGTACTTC. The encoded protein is CASSLASGYYEQYF. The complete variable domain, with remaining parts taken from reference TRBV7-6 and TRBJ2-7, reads GAGVSQSPRYKVTKRGQDVALRCDPISGHVSLYWYRQALGQGPEFLTYFNYEAQQDKSGLPNDRFSAERPEGSISTLTIQRTEQRDSAMYRCASSLASGYYEQYFGPGTRLTVT.